These T cell receptor beta chains were read from a single sample in a study of blood T cell repertoires in COVID-19. Using immunoSEQ multiplex PCR, the repertoire was profiled, and TCRdb retains in-frame clones only, with some absent. The profile covers around 170,000 clones, with roughly four fifths appearing a single time and roughly 7.5% taken by the ten largest. The sample comprised peripheral blood. Source of these receptors: a woman aged 70-85 years with COVID-19, enrolled during active disease. The CDR3 runs from the conserved cysteine through the conserved F or W. D genes are given only for firm matches. Clone sizes are given selectively: once, few, many, or a class where the clone is expanded.

d_call j_call v_call clone_size cdr3_nt cdr3_aa
NA TRBJ1-2 TRBV5-5 once TGTGCCAGCAGCTTGGAGGGCAGGGCGAGGGGCTACACCTTC CASSLEGRARGYTF
NA TRBJ2-3 TRBV24-1 NA TGTGCCACCAGTGACACAGGGTCAGGAGGAGATACGCAGTATTTT CATSDTGSGGDTQYF
TRBD1 TRBJ2-7 TRBV27 NA TGTGCCAGCAGTTTAAGGGACAGGGGGAGGGAGCAGTACTTC CASSLRDRGREQYF
NA TRBJ2-5 TRBV9 NA TGTGCCAGCAGCGGAATCTATCAAGAGACCCAGTACTTC CASSGIYQETQYF
TRBD2 TRBJ2-2 TRBV5-8 NA TGTGCCAGCAGCTTGAGCCTAGCGGGTACCTTTGGTACCGGGGAGCTGTTTTTT CASSLSLAGTFGTGELFF
NA TRBJ2-1 TRBV6-2/TRBV6-3 NA TGTGCCAGCAGTTACTCGAGTGGCGGGTCCCCCTACAATGAGCAGTTCTTC CASSYSSGGSPYNEQFF
NA TRBJ1-1 TRBV18 NA TGTGCCAGCTCAGAACAGGCTAACACTGAAGCTTTCTTT CASSEQANTEAFF
NA TRBJ1-1 TRBV19 NA TGTGCCAGTAGTATGCGGGGGAACCGAGGGAACACTGAAGCTTTCTTT CASSMRGNRGNTEAFF
NA TRBJ2-6 TRBV7-3 once TGTGCCAGCAGCTTAAACCCCCCTTGGGGGAGGTCTGGGGCCAACGTCCTGACTTTC CASSLNPPWGRSGANVLTF
NA TRBJ1-4 TRBV6-6 NA TGTGCCAGCAGGTTGACCGGGAGTTGGAATGAAAAACTGTTTTTT CASRLTGSWNEKLFF
TRBD2 TRBJ2-3 TRBV7-3 NA TGTGCCAGCAGCTTCAGCGGGACCACAGATACGCAGTATTTT CASSFSGTTDTQYF
NA TRBJ2-7 TRBV24-1 NA TGTGCCACCAGTGATTCATCTCCGAGAGAGCAGTACTTC CATSDSSPREQYF
NA TRBJ2-1 TRBV7-2 NA TGTGCCAGCAGCCCGCTCCCAACTCAGTTCTTC CASSPLPTQFF
NA TRBJ2-3 TRBV3-1/TRBV3-2 NA TGTGCCAGCAGCCAATTCGGAGATACGCAGTATTTT CASSQFGDTQYF
TRBD2 TRBJ2-1 TRBV5-4 NA TGTGCCAGCAGCTTGGACATTAGCGGGTCCTACAATGAGCAGTTCTTC CASSLDISGSYNEQFF
TRBD1 TRBJ1-2 TRBV7-2 NA TGTGCCAGCAGCTTAGCCCCGGGACAGGGGGAGAGTGGCTACACCTTC CASSLAPGQGESGYTF
TRBD2 TRBJ2-1 TRBV19 few TGTGCCAGTAGATCCGGGGTAGCGGGGAACAATGAGCAGTTCTTC CASRSGVAGNNEQFF
TRBD2 TRBJ2-1 TRBV10-3 NA TGTGCCATCAGTGACGGCGGGAGGGCCGTCGATGAGCAGTTCTTC CAISDGGRAVDEQFF
TRBD1 TRBJ2-1 TRBV10-1 NA TGCGCCAGCAGTGAGGACAGGGTGGATGAGCAGTTCTTC CASSEDRVDEQFF
TRBD1 TRBJ1-5 TRBV24-1 NA TGTGCCACCAGTGACGGGGGACAGGGATTTCAGCCCCAGCATTTT CATSDGGQGFQPQHF
TRBD1 TRBJ2-2 TRBV11-3 once TGTGCCAGCAGCTTAGCTCCCATGAGGGGGCTCACCGGGGAGCTGTTTTTT CASSLAPMRGLTGELFF
TRBD1 TRBJ2-7 TRBV30 NA TGTGCCTGGAGTGTTAGGCACAGGGGGGACTACGAGCAGTACTTC CAWSVRHRGDYEQYF
NA TRBJ2-7 TRBV5-1 NA TGCGCCAGCAGCCAGGGAGGCGGACCCTACGAGCAGTACTTC CASSQGGGPYEQYF
TRBD1 TRBJ1-2 TRBV5-6 once TGTGCCAGCAGTTTGACAGGGGGCTATTATGGCTACACCTTC CASSLTGGYYGYTF
NA TRBJ1-1 TRBV7-2 NA TGTGCCAGCAGCTTAGCAGGAGGGGTCACTGAAGCTTTCTTT CASSLAGGVTEAFF
TRBD1 TRBJ2-3 TRBV3-1/TRBV3-2 NA TGTGCCAGCAGCCAACGGACAGGGCCAGATACGCAGTATTTT CASSQRTGPDTQYF
TRBD2 TRBJ2-7 TRBV5-6 once TGTGCCAGCAGCTCCGGACTAGCGGGAGGGCATTTCTCCTACGAGCAGTACTTC CASSSGLAGGHFSYEQYF
NA TRBJ2-3 TRBV5-1 NA TGCGCCAGCAGCCTGGGACTCCGCACAGATACGCAGTATTTT CASSLGLRTDTQYF
TRBD2 TRBJ2-7 TRBV7-2 few TGTGCCAGCAGCTTTGGGACTAGCTTGCGTTACAGTCGCGAGCAGTACTTC CASSFGTSLRYSREQYF
TRBD1 TRBJ1-6 TRBV7-8 NA TGTGCCAGCAGCTACCGGGACAGGGGCTATAATTCACCCCTCCACTTT CASSYRDRGYNSPLHF
TRBD1 TRBJ2-7 TRBV6-5 NA TGTGCCAGCCGACCGTCGGGACAGGGCCGGTGGGAGCAGTACTTC CASRPSGQGRWEQYF
TRBD2 TRBJ2-2 TRBV5-1 NA TGCGCCAGCAGCTTGGTTAGCGGGAGGGCCGCGAACACCGGGGAGCTGTTTTTT CASSLVSGRAANTGELFF
NA TRBJ1-5 TRBV5-1 NA TGCGCCAGCAGCTTGTTTCCAGGCGATCAGCCCCAGCATTTT CASSLFPGDQPQHF
NA TRBJ2-7 TRBV5-1 few TGCGCCAGCAGCTTCCAGGGCGGCGCGGTTCTCAACGAGCAGTACTTC CASSFQGGAVLNEQYF
NA TRBJ1-1 TRBV7-2 NA TGTGCCAGCACCAATCGCAGGGCCACTGAAGCTTTCTTT CASTNRRATEAFF
NA TRBJ2-1 TRBV6-6 NA TGTGCCAGCAGTCGGACCGCGGGCAATGAGCAGTTCTTC CASSRTAGNEQFF
TRBD2 TRBJ2-5 TRBV10-3 once TGTGCCATCAGTGACAGCGGGACGATTGAGACCCAGTACTTC CAISDSGTIETQYF
TRBD2 TRBJ2-1 TRBV4-3 NA TGCGCCAGCAGCCAAGATAGGGCTAGCGGGAGTTTGAATGAGCAGTTCTTC CASSQDRASGSLNEQFF
NA TRBJ2-1 TRBV7-8 few TGTGCCAGCAGCTGGGGGGGCGGGCGGAGCTCCTACAATGAGCAGTTCTTC CASSWGGGRSSYNEQFF
NA TRBJ2-7 TRBV28 NA TGTGCCAGCAGTTCTAACTACGAGCAGTACTTC CASSSNYEQYF
TRBD1 TRBJ1-1 TRBV5-1 NA TGCGCCAGCAGCATGACAGGGGAGAACACTGAAGCTTTCTTT CASSMTGENTEAFF
NA TRBJ2-3 TRBV7-2 NA TGTGCCAGCAGCTTAGATCACAGCCATCGAGGGGGGCAGTATTTT CASSLDHSHRGGQYF
NA TRBJ2-7 TRBV29-1 NA TGCAGCGTCCGAGTTGGTTATGGGCAGTACTTC CSVRVGYGQYF
NA TRBJ2-1 TRBV24-1 NA TGTGCCACCAGTGATAGGGGGGAGGGCTTCGGTGAGCAGTTCTTC CATSDRGEGFGEQFF